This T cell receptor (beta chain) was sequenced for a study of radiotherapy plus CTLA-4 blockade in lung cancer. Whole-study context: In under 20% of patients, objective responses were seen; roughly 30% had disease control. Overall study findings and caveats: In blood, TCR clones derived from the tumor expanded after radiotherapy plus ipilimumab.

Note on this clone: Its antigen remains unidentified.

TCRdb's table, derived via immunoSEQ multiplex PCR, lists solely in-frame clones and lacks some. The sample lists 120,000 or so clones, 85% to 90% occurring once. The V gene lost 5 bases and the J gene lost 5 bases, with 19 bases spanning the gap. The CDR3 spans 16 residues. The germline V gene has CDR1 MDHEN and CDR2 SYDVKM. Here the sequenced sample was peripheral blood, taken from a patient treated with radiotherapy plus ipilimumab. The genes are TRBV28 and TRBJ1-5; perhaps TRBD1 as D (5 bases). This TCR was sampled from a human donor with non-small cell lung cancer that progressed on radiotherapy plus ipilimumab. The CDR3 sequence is CASSLRTGGFDQPQHF. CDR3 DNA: TGTGCCAGCAGTCTTCGTACCGGGGGTTTCGATCAGCCCCAGCATTTT.